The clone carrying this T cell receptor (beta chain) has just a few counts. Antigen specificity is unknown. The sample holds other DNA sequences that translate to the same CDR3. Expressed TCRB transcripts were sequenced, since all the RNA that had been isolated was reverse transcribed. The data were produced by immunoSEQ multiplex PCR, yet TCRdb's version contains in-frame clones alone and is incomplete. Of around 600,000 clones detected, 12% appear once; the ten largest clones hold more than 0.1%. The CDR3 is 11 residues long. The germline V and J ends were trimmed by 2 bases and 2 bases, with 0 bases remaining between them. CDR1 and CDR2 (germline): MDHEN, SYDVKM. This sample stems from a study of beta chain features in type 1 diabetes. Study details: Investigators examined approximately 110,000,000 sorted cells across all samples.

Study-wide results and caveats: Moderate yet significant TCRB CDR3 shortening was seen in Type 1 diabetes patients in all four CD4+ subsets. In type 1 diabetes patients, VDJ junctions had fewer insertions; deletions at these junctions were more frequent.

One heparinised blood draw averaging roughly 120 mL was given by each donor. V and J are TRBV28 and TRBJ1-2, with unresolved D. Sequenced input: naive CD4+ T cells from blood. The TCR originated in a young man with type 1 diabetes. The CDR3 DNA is TGTGCCAGCAGTTTAAACTATGGCTACACCTTC. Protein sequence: CASSLNYGYTF.